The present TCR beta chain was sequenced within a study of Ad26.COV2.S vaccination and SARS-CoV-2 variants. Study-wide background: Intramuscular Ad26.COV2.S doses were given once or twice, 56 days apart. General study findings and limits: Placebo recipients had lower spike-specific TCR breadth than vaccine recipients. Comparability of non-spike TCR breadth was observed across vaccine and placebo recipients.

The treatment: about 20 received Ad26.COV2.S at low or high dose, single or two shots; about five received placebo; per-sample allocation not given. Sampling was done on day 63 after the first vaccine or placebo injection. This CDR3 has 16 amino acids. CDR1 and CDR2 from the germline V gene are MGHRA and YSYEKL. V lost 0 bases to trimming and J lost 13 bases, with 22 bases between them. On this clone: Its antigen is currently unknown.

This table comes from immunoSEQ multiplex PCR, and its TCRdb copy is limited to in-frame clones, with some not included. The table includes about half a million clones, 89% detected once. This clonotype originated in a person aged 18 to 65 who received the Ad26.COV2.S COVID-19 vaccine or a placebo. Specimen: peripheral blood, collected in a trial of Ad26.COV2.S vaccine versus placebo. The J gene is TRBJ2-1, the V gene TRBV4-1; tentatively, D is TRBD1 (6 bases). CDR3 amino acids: CASSQDLDSSEGTQFF. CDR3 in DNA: TGCGCCAGCAGCCAAGATCTGGACAGCTCGGAAGGAACCCAGTTCTTC.